This paragraph covers one TCR beta chain sequence. Its binding antigen is unknown. Base qualities were left out, and no much larger clone turns up one base away. This same CDR3 is encoded by further DNA sequences in the sample. V is clipped by 0 bases and J by 2 bases, and the sequence between their germline boundaries is 5 bases long. The CDR3 contains 13 residues, cysteine and phenylalanine counted. Only the CDR3 DNA stays, 39 bases, in frame from base 1. Looking up the germline V gene (reference sequence) yields CDR1 LGHDT and CDR2 YNNKEL. Collaborating institutions collected whole blood in K2EDTA tubes following their own protocols. For TCRbeta analysis, collaborator samples were shipped as frozen whole blood, as isolated PBMCs, or as DNA extracted from either sample type. TCRbeta CDR3 regions were amplified from genomic DNA using the immunoSEQ Assay, a bias-controlled multiplex PCR. From the authors' description of their analysis: Within the assay, amplification of reference gene primers was used to estimate how many nucleated cells each sample contained. To quantify the absolute abundance of each unique TCRbeta CDR3 rearrangement, sequence reads were collapsed and filtered. Productive Simpson clonality was computed per sample as the square root of Simpson's diversity index over productive rearrangements. Sourced from immuneACCESS, this table was stored by TCRdb with only in-frame sequences that have V and J called. A share of the clones is absent; for the studies checked, an unresolved V gene accounts for under half, and the remainder has no known explanation. V and J calls and clone size come straight from that table; D and trimming were deduced from the DNA. The sample yields around 230,000 clones; about 83% were counted once. Roughly 2.6% of the sample is held by the ten biggest clonotypes.

This specimen belongs to a study of blood T cell repertoires in COVID-19 (dated by TCRdb to about 2020). Background for the entire study: Samples covering the acute and convalescent phases of COVID-19 were provided by collaborators in the United States, Italy and Spain. The material from the prospective study consisted of cDNA or gDNA derived from T cells, B-cell-depleted T cells, or PBMCs. The dataset comprised deeply sampled blood TCRbeta repertoires from subjects exposed to, actively infected with, or recovered from COVID-19. A freely available public database, intended as a resource for researchers studying the immune response to SARS-CoV-2, is where the repertoires were released. Samples were obtained from the ongoing ImmuneRACE study (first 160 participants) and from about 1,300 subjects provided by 6 global collaborators. Nearly every sample came with metadata listing a de-identified subject ID, COVID-19 status, age in years and sex. HLA class I and class II types, where available, came from metadata supplied by the sample provider rather than from assay-based typing. General conclusions and limits of the study: The quantity of clinical and demographic metadata differed by source and by participant and was supplied without curation.

The receptor comes from a woman aged 40 to 50 with active or convalescent COVID-19. The chain links TRBV3-1 (or the pseudogene TRBV3-2) with TRBJ2-7; the D gene is unclear. The sample taken for sequencing was peripheral blood. The CDR3 protein is CASSQDGAYEQYF. The nucleotides read TGTGCCAGCAGCCAAGACGGAGCCTACGAGCAGTACTTC.